Presented here are 24 T cell receptor beta chains from one specimen sequenced in a study of blood T cells in healthy people across ages. A second roughly 7 to 12 cycle PCR used barcoded and J-beta primers. TCRdb re-called the 5' RACE reads with MiXCR, one entry per CDR3 protein. Of hundreds of thousands of distinct CDR3 sequences listed, about 30% are singletons. Input material: blood. The receptors derive from a woman of 80 years or more in good health.

This chain connects TRBV5-1 to TRBJ2-4; the match to TRBD1 covers 9 bases. The J call may be mistaken, given a closer DNA end match to TRBJ2-7. Germline V gene lookup returns CDR1 SGHRS and CDR2 YFSETQ. The CDR3 covers 15 residues. As DNA, the CDR3 is TGCGCCAGCAGCCCTGGACAGGGGCCACGCTACGAGCAGTACTTC. Encoded protein: CASSPGQGPRYEQYF.

This clonotype turned up a few times. Since a much larger clone is just one base distant, this may be a read error. This chain links TRBV20-1 with TRBJ2-5; 9 bases line up with TRBD1. The CDR3 has 15 amino acids. Germline CDR1 DFQATT, CDR2 SNEGSKA (reference sequence). The V and J ends lost 4 bases and 11 bases, in that order; junction bases with no gene match: 17. In DNA form, the CDR3 reads TGCAGTGCTATCGGAGGGGACAGGGAGGTAAATGAGCAGTACTTC. This translates into CSAIGGDREVNEQYF.

This clonotype was observed at least ten times. The chain combines TRBV30 with TRBJ2-6; D possibly corresponds to TRBD2 (6 bases). The germline gives CDR1 GTSNPN, CDR2 SVGIG (reference sequence). CDR3 length: 15 residues. V lost 4 bases to trimming and J lost 2 bases, with 12 bases between them. CDR3 loop: CAWNHGGTGANVLTF. The CDR3 DNA reads TGTGCCTGGAACCATGGGGGGACTGGGGCCAACGTCCTGACTTTC. The full variable domain, in which reference TRBV30 and TRBJ2-6 provide the parts outside the CDR3, is SQTIHQWPATLVQPVGSPLSLECTVEGTSNPNLYWYRQAAGRGLQLLFYSVGIGQISSEVPQNLSASRPQDRQFILSSKKLLLSDSGFYLCAWNHGGTGANVLTFGAGSRLTVL.

The chain is built from TRBV29-1 and TRBJ1-2, with 7 bases aligning to TRBD1. The ends lost 4 bases at V and 3 bases at J; junction bases unmatched: 8. CDR3 length: 14 residues. Germline V gene data show CDR1 as SQVTM and CDR2 as ANQGSEA. The CDR3 bases are TGCAGCGTTGTCCTTAGGGGGCGGTACTATGGCTACACCTTC. It encodes CSVVLRGRYYGYTF.

The rearrangement links TRBV2 to TRBJ1-5; no definite D call. The CDR3 has 16 residues. Germline CDR1 SNHLY, CDR2 FYNNEI. V was trimmed by 0 bases and J by 1 base, leaving 10 bases between them. This CDR3 reads CASSEARWVSNQPQHF. The CDR3 DNA reads as TGTGCCAGCAGTGAAGCCAGGTGGGTGAGCAATCAGCCCCAGCATTTT.

The CDR3 reads CSIRDRGRNTGELFF. CDR3 coding DNA: TGCAGCATCCGGGACAGGGGTCGCAACACCGGGGAGCTGTTTTTT. The chain employs TRBV29-1 and TRBJ2-2; 10 nucleotides match TRBD1. After removal of 8 bases from V and 2 bases from J, the junction contained 8 bases not matched to a gene. The germline V gene has CDR1 SQVTM and CDR2 ANQGSEA. CDR3 length: 15 residues.

This chain links TRBV5-1 with TRBJ2-2, with 7 positions matching TRBD1. CDR1 is SGHRS and CDR2 is YFSETQ in the germline V gene. This CDR3 is built from 15 residues. The junction had 6 bases not matched to a gene; V was cut back by 0 bases and J by 7 bases. The CDR3 is CASSLDRGVGGELFF. In nucleotides, the CDR3 is TGCGCCAGCAGCTTGGACAGGGGAGTTGGCGGGGAGCTGTTTTTT. The full variable domain, in which reference TRBV5-1 and TRBJ2-2 provide the parts outside the CDR3, is KAGVTQTPRYLIKTRGQQVTLSCSPISGHRSVSWYQQTPGQGLQFLFEYFSETQRNKGNFPGRFSGRQFSNSRSEMNVSTLELGDSALYLCASSLDRGVGGELFFGEGSRLTVL.

This clonotype turned up a few times. The chain uses TRBV28 and TRBJ1-1; D is possibly TRBD1 (5 bases). The germline V gene has CDR1 MDHEN and CDR2 SYDVKM. The V gene lost 6 bases and the J gene lost 4 bases, with 15 bases spanning the gap. The CDR3 spans 14 residues. CDR3 DNA sequence: TGTGCCAGCAGGGGGCTTGGTGGTGGCACTGAAGCTTTCTTT. Translation: CASRGLGGGTEAFF.

This clonotype was observed a handful of times. The J gene is TRBJ1-5, the V gene TRBV6-1, with 8 bases matching TRBD1. Germline V gene lookup returns CDR1 MNHNS and CDR2 SASEGT. CDR3 size: 18 residues. J gave up 4 bases and V 6 bases, and 17 bases lay outside the gene matches. CDR3 bases: TGTGCCAGCAGCGAATCATCCAGGGGGCTCAATCCGAATCAGCCCCAGCATTTT. It codes for CASSESSRGLNPNQPQHF.

This chain uses TRBV9 with TRBJ2-3, with TRBD1 as a possible D gene (6 bases). The CDR3 is 15 residues long. V was shortened by 4 bases and J by 4 bases, with 16 bases between the two germline ends. The germline CDR1 and CDR2 sequences are SGDLS and YYNGEE. The CDR3 reads CASSTHRAWADTQYF. The CDR3 DNA sequence: TGTGCCAGCAGCACCCACAGGGCATGGGCAGATACGCAGTATTTT.

This clonotype was recorded at least ten times. The chain is built from TRBV28 and TRBJ2-3; 10 bases are shared with TRBD2. Per the germline V gene, CDR1 is MDHEN and CDR2 is SYDVKM. This CDR3 contains 15 residues. J gave up 3 bases and V 4 bases, and 4 bases lay outside the gene matches. CDR3 in amino acids: CASSSPSGGTDTQYF. The CDR3 DNA reads TGTGCCAGCAGTTCGCCTAGCGGGGGAACAGATACGCAGTATTTT.

This clonotype was counted between two and nine times. The gene calls are TRBV12-3 or TRBV12-4 and TRBJ2-1; D is possibly TRBD2 (5 bases). TRBJ2-7 matches the DNA end more closely, so the J call is doubtful. The CDR3 spans 13 residues. CDR3 coding DNA: TGTGCCAGCAGTTTGGACTCCTACAATGAGCAGTACTTC. Translation gives CASSLDSYNEQYF.

This rearrangement joins TRBV7-8 to TRBJ2-7; D tentatively fits TRBD1 or TRBD2 (5 bases each). The CDR3 has 14 residues. The V and J ends lost 3 bases and 3 bases respectively, with 12 bases between them. CDR1 and CDR2 from the germline V gene are SGHVS and FQNEAQ. CDR3 DNA sequence: TGTGCCAGCAGCTTTCTGAGGGGAGACTACGAGCAGTACTTC. Its translation: CASSFLRGDYEQYF.

The chain is built from TRBV20-1 and TRBJ1-1; no clear D gene. V was shortened by 6 bases and J by 3 bases, with 14 bases between the two germline ends. This CDR3 is 13 amino acids long. Germline CDR1 and CDR2: DFQATT and SNEGSKA (reference sequence). CDR3 sequence reads: CSAIRRWDTEAFF. CDR3 sequence (DNA): TGCAGTGCCATCCGAAGGTGGGACACTGAAGCTTTCTTT.

There are a few counts of this clonotype. The conserved closing phenylalanine or tryptophan is absent in this CDR3, likely reflecting a read error. V is TRBV9 and J is TRBJ2-3; no definite D call. Germline CDR1 is SGDLS and CDR2 is YYNGEE. Trimming pared 0 bases from V and 5 bases from J, leaving 7 bases between. CDR3 length: 13 amino acids. The CDR3 DNA follows: TGTGCCAGCAGCGTAGGGGCAGGAGATACGCAGTATTTG. The encoded protein is CASSVGAGDTQYL.

This clonotype was counted many times. This rearrangement joins TRBV20-1 to TRBJ1-2; D is uncertain. The CDR3 has 13 amino acids. V lost 3 bases, J lost 0 bases, and 8 bases lay in between. Germline lookup yields CDR1 DFQATT and CDR2 SNEGSKA (reference sequence). The chain's CDR3 is CSARDGSNYGYTF. In DNA, the CDR3 is TGCAGTGCTAGGGACGGATCTAACTATGGCTACACCTTC.

The chain couples TRBV29-1 to TRBJ2-7; 10 bases map to TRBD1. This CDR3 comprises 13 residues. Germline V lookup: CDR1 SQVTM, CDR2 ANQGSEA. J lost 4 bases, V lost 6 bases, and 6 bases had no gene match. The CDR3 loop is CSVSTGGLYEQYF. DNA of the CDR3: TGCAGCGTCTCGACAGGGGGCTTATACGAGCAGTACTTC.

A note on this clonotype: Compared with germline, one end of the junction differs, possibly owing to a read error. The V gene is TRBV20-1, the J gene TRBJ2-6, with a tentative D call TRBD1 (5 bases). The CDR3 has 17 amino acids. Germline CDR1 DFQATT, CDR2 SNEGSKA (reference sequence). In DNA form, the CDR3 reads TGCAGTGCTAGAGACCCCAGTCGGAGCTCTGGGGCCAACGTCCGGACTTTC. The encoded protein is CSARDPSRSSGANVRTF.

This clonotype has at least ten counts. The gene calls are TRBV28 and TRBJ2-3; 13 positions agree with TRBD2. The V segment lost 4 bases and the J segment 3 bases; nucleotides outside the gene matches: 4. This CDR3 is built from 16 residues. CDR1 is MDHEN and CDR2 is SYDVKM in the germline V gene. DNA of the CDR3: TGTGCCAGCAGTTCCCAGACTAGCGGGGGGACAGATACGCAGTATTTT. It translates to CASSSQTSGGTDTQYF.

As concerns this clonotype: A much larger clone differs by one base, so this may be a read error. This sequence joins TRBV12-3 or TRBV12-4 and TRBJ2-2; a weak D match, TRBD2 (5 bases). The CDR3 spans 14 residues. The CDR3 DNA reads TGTGCCAGCAGTTTTGGTGGGATCACCGGGGAGCGGTTTTTT. Translating it yields CASSFGGITGERFF.

This chain connects TRBV2 to TRBJ2-1, with D uncertain. V lost 6 bases, J lost 10 bases, and 13 bases lay in between. This CDR3 has 12 residues. Germline V gene data show CDR1 as SNHLY and CDR2 as FYNNEI. As DNA, the CDR3 is TGTGCCAGCAGCCCCGGAGCGATGGAGCAGTTCTTC. Protein product: CASSPGAMEQFF.

V and J are TRBV20-1 and TRBJ2-5; 13 nucleotides line up with TRBD2. The CDR3 is 15 residues long. Germline trimming cut 6 bases from V and 0 bases from J; bases unmatched to any gene: 4. Per the germline V gene, CDR1 is DFQATT and CDR2 is SNEGSKA (reference sequence). In nucleotides, the CDR3 is TGCAGTGCCCAGACTAGCGGGGGGTACCAAGAGACCCAGTACTTC. Encoded protein: CSAQTSGGYQETQYF.

This clonotype was detected ten times or more. The gene calls are TRBV5-1 and TRBJ1-6, with D unclear. The V end lost 0 bases, the J end lost 8 bases, and 6 bases lay between the germline ends. The CDR3 spans 13 residues. Germline lookup yields CDR1 SGHRS and CDR2 YFSETQ. CDR3 loop: CASSLGRDSPLHF. The CDR3 DNA sequence: TGCGCCAGCAGCTTGGGACGGGATTCACCCCTCCACTTT. Full variable domain (rest looked up from reference TRBV5-1 and TRBJ1-6): KAGVTQTPRYLIKTRGQQVTLSCSPISGHRSVSWYQQTPGQGLQFLFEYFSETQRNKGNFPGRFSGRQFSNSRSEMNVSTLELGDSALYLCASSLGRDSPLHFGNGTRLTVT.

This clonotype was picked up many times. The rearrangement uses TRBV5-6 and TRBJ2-1; 7 bases agree with TRBD1. After removal of 3 bases from V and 7 bases from J, the junction contained 13 bases not matched to a gene. The CDR3 contains 16 residues. Looked up from germline, CDR1 is SGHDT and CDR2 is YYEEEE. In nucleotides, the CDR3 is TGTGCCAGCAGCTCAACCCATCGGGACAGACAGAATGAGCAGTTCTTC. Amino acids: CASSSTHRDRQNEQFF.